The present T cell receptor (beta chain) was sequenced within a study of CD8 T cells in Susac syndrome. The RNA, roughly 0.45 to 1 ug, was put through reverse transcription using random hexamers. TCRdb re-called the immunoSEQ multiplex PCR reads with MiXCR, one entry per CDR3 protein. The sample holds around 140,000 distinct CDR3 sequences, 80% seen once. Germline CDR1 and CDR2: MGHRA and YSYEKL. The CDR3 has 15 amino acids. V was clipped by 0 bases and J by 7 bases, with 10 bases between them. The specimen sequenced was CD8+ T cells from PBMCs. The source is a human donor with multiple sclerosis. The chain joins TRBV4-1 to TRBJ1-6, with D possibly being TRBD1 (5 bases). Here the CDR3 DNA reads TGCGCCAGCAGCCAAGATCCGGGGCAAAATTCACCCCTCCACTTT. This codes for CASSQDPGQNSPLHF.